The 27 T cell receptor beta chains below all came from one sample that was sequenced in a study of identical twins. TCRdb itself ran the 5' RACE reads through MiXCR, one entry per CDR3 protein. The top ten clones hold roughly 3.1% of a sample with some 270,000 distinct CDR3 sequences, 6.5% to 9.5% of them seen once. Separately, the same data were catalogued under a study of yellow fever vaccine responses in identical twins.

Sequencing was carried out using CD8+ T cells sorted from blood. The receptors were sampled from a woman aged 18-29 years in good health.

This chain joins TRBV2 and TRBJ2-3; 9 bases are a match to TRBD2. Germline V gene lookup returns CDR1 SNHLY and CDR2 FYNNEI. V shed 6 bases, J shed 0 bases, and the junction held 13 bases outside the gene matches. This CDR3 is built from 18 residues. The CDR3 DNA sequence: TGTGCCAGCAGGGCTAGCGGGGCAACCAGCTCTAGCACAGATACGCAGTATTTT. It specifies CASRASGATSSSTDTQYF.

The chain has TRBV9 and TRBJ2-1; D assignment may be TRBD1 or TRBD2 (5 bases each). The CDR3 is made up of 13 amino acids. V was pared by 7 bases and J by 7 bases, with 15 bases between. The germline CDR1 and CDR2 sequences are SGDLS and YYNGEE. CDR3 DNA: TGTGCCAGCTCCAGGGACGGGCGGAATGAGCAGTTCTTC. It yields the protein CASSRDGRNEQFF. Combining the CDR3 with reference TRBV9 and TRBJ2-1 gives the whole variable domain DSGVTQTPKHLITATGQRVTLRCSPRSGDLSVYWYQQSLDQGLQFLIQYYNGEERAKGNILERFSAQQFPDLHSELNLSSLELGDSALYFCASSRDGRNEQFFGPGTRLTVL.

At least ten counts were recorded for this clonotype. The CDR3, as DNA: TGCAGCGTCCGGACAGGGTCCTACAATGAGCAGTTCTTC. It codes for CSVRTGSYNEQFF. The J gene is TRBJ2-1, the V gene TRBV29-1; TRBD1 matches 8 bases. The trim removed 6 bases at V and 1 base at J, leaving 2 bases unmatched. This CDR3 region has 13 residues. Germline values: CDR1 SQVTM, CDR2 ANQGSEA.

This sequence joins TRBV12-3 or TRBV12-4 and TRBJ1-2; D perhaps matches TRBD1 (6 bases). This CDR3 has 16 amino acids. Between the trimmed V and J ends, which lost 2 bases and 3 bases, there was a span of 16 bases. CDR3 in amino acids: CASSLWGQSLHYGYTF. The CDR3 nucleotides are TGTGCCAGCAGTTTATGGGGGCAGTCCCTTCACTATGGCTACACCTTC.

This clonotype was counted at least ten times. The chain is built from TRBV16 and TRBJ1-5; TRBD1 might be the D (5 bases). The germline gives CDR1 KGHSY, CDR2 FQNENV. This CDR3 contains 14 residues. V lost 3 bases to trimming and J lost 11 bases, with 17 bases between them. CDR3 DNA sequence: TGTGCCAGCAGCCATGACAGCGCGAGTGAGTCCCAGCATTTT. Translation gives CASSHDSASESQHF.

This clonotype was found a few times. This rearrangement joins TRBV5-6 to TRBJ2-3; D might be TRBD2 (5 bases). CDR1 and CDR2 from the germline V gene are SGHDT and YYEEEE. V was clipped by 5 bases and J by 2 bases, with 15 bases between them. This CDR3 spans 15 amino acids. DNA for the CDR3: TGTGCCAGCAGTCTTCCGGGGAGCCACACAGATACGCAGTATTTT. Amino acid sequence: CASSLPGSHTDTQYF.

In this sample, this clonotype turned up a few times. V gene TRBV11-2 combines with J gene TRBJ2-1; D unclear. Per the germline V gene, CDR1 is SGHAT and CDR2 is FQNNGV. V lost 1 base and J lost 8, with 9 bases in between. CDR3 length: 13 residues. The CDR3 protein is CASSLVRSHEQFF. The CDR3 region has the DNA TGTGCCAGCAGCTTAGTGAGATCCCATGAGCAGTTCTTC.

The chain couples TRBV10-3 to TRBJ2-5, with D unresolved. Germline assignment: CDR1 ENHRY and CDR2 SYGVKD. V lost 8 bases to trimming and J lost 0 bases, with 13 bases between them. The CDR3 spans 14 residues. CDR3 bases: TGTGCCATCTGGTCTGGGCGCGACCAAGAGACCCAGTACTTC. Protein: CAIWSGRDQETQYF.

The rearrangement joins TRBV7-9 to TRBJ2-1; D not resolved. The CDR3 spans 15 residues. The V gene's germline CDR1 is SEHNR and CDR2 FQNEAQ (reference sequence). V was pared by 1 base and J by 5 bases, with 12 bases between. The DNA of the CDR3 is TGTGCCAGCAGCTTAGAGAGGTTTGGTGACAATGAGCAGTTCTTC. Its translation is CASSLERFGDNEQFF. The whole variable domain, filled in from reference TRBV7-9 and TRBJ2-1, reads DTGVSQNPRHKITKRGQNVTFRCDPISEHNRLYWYRQTLGQGPEFLTYFQNEAQLEKSRLLSDRFSAERPKGSFSTLEIQRTEQGDSAMYLCASSLERFGDNEQFFGPGTRLTVL.

V gene TRBV28 combines with J gene TRBJ2-1; D gene ambiguous. Trimming pared 3 bases from V and 8 bases from J, leaving 11 bases between. Germline-derived CDR1 and CDR2 are MDHEN and SYDVKM. CDR3 length equals 13 residues. CDR3: CASSFSADYEQFF. The DNA for the CDR3 is TGTGCCAGCAGTTTCTCGGCAGATTATGAGCAGTTCTTC.

Ten or more counts support this clonotype. The chain combines TRBV6-4 with TRBJ2-3, with 11 bases aligning to TRBD2. CDR1 is MRHNA, CDR2 SNTAGT, per germline. V trimming: 0 bases; J trimming: 4 bases; junction bases outside the gene matches: 0. This CDR3 has 15 amino acids. This CDR3 reads CASSDSSGGADTQYF. The CDR3 DNA reads TGTGCCAGCAGTGACTCTAGCGGGGGGGCAGATACGCAGTATTTT.

This clonotype came up a few times. This chain links TRBV7-9 with TRBJ1-1; weak D call: TRBD1 (5 bases). Germline lookup yields CDR1 SEHNR and CDR2 FQNEAQ (reference sequence). The V end was cut by 9 bases, the J end by 7 bases, with 21 bases between. CDR3 length equals 14 residues. The CDR3 nucleotides read TGTGCCAGTCCCCCCCCGGGACCTTTAGTTGAAGCTTTCTTT. Translated, it gives CASPPPGPLVEAFF.

This rearrangement joins TRBV12-3 or TRBV12-4 to TRBJ2-7, with 8 bases aligning to TRBD1. The CDR3 extends over 14 amino acids. Germline trimming cut 4 bases from V and 0 bases from J; bases unmatched to any gene: 2. This CDR3 is CASSWTGTSYEQYF. The DNA for the CDR3 is TGTGCCAGCAGTTGGACAGGGACCTCCTACGAGCAGTACTTC.

The chain carries TRBV3-1 and TRBJ2-3; D not certain. CDR1 and CDR2 (germline): LGHDT, YNNKEL (reference sequence). This CDR3 contains 14 residues. Trimming removed 4 bases at V and 7 bases at J, with 15 bases between. The CDR3 DNA reads TGTGCCAGCAGCCCCAAAGCGATTTGGAATACGCAGTATTTT. Translated: CASSPKAIWNTQYF.

This clonotype was counted at least ten times. This chain connects TRBV7-2 to TRBJ1-6; the D is unclear. With 4 bases removed from V and 9 bases from J, the gap between germline ends came to 19 bases. Germline-derived CDR1 and CDR2 are SGHTA and FQGNSA. The CDR3 length is 16 residues. The CDR3 region is CASSSSSTFVGSPLHF. CDR3 DNA: TGTGCCAGCAGCTCGTCAAGTACCTTCGTGGGTTCACCCCTCCACTTT.

This clonotype appeared a few times. This chain uses TRBV5-1 with TRBJ2-3, with 8 bases lining up with TRBD2. Germline V gene sequence: CDR1 SGHRS, CDR2 YFSETQ. V was clipped by 0 bases and J by 4 bases; unmatched bases: 10. The CDR3 has 17 amino acids. The CDR3 DNA follows: TGCGCCAGCAGCTTGGCCTTCGGGGGGGCCGTATCAGATACGCAGTATTTT. Translating it yields CASSLAFGGAVSDTQYF.

This rearrangement joins TRBV18 to TRBJ2-1; 7 bases map to TRBD1. CDR1 and CDR2 (germline): KGHSH, LQKENI. V was clipped by 6 bases and J by 0 bases; unmatched bases: 17. The CDR3 spans 19 residues. CDR3 sequence: CASSAGTAPSLSSYNEQFF. CDR3 coding DNA: TGTGCCAGCTCCGCCGGGACAGCGCCGTCCCTGAGCTCCTACAATGAGCAGTTCTTC.

In nucleotides, the CDR3 is TGTGCCAGCAGCTCTAGCGGGGGGGCAGCCAAAAACATTCAGTACTTC. Translated, it gives CASSSSGGAAKNIQYF. This sequence joins TRBV7-9 and TRBJ2-4; 12 nucleotides match TRBD2. V was clipped by 4 bases and J by 0 bases; unmatched bases: 1. The CDR3 loop spans 16 amino acids. Germline lookup yields CDR1 SEHNR and CDR2 FQNEAQ (reference sequence).

Only a few counts were recorded for this clonotype. The chain employs TRBV19 and TRBJ2-7, with 9 bases matching TRBD2. This CDR3 is built from 14 residues. V shed 4 bases, J shed 4 bases, and the junction held 5 bases outside the gene matches. Germline CDR1 and CDR2: LNHDA and SQIVND (reference sequence). CDR3 nucleotides: TGTGCCAGTAGTAAGCGGGGGGAACGGTACGAGCAGTACTTC. Translated, it gives CASSKRGERYEQYF.

The sample holds a few counts of this clonotype. This chain connects TRBV14 to TRBJ2-7; D possibly matches TRBD1 or TRBD2 (5 bases each). Germline values: CDR1 SGHDN, CDR2 FVKESK. This CDR3 spans 13 amino acids. V was pared by 3 bases and J by 3 bases, with 9 bases between. This CDR3 is CASSQGRYYEQYF. The CDR3 region has the DNA TGTGCCAGCAGCCAGGGACGGTACTACGAGCAGTACTTC.

This clonotype was detected many times. The chain links TRBV6-2 or TRBV6-3 to TRBJ2-7; possible D gene TRBD1, 6 bases. The germline V and J ends were trimmed by 4 bases and 6 bases, with 13 bases remaining between them. CDR1 is MNHEY and CDR2 is SVGEGT in the germline V gene. CDR3 size: 13 residues. The CDR3 sequence is CASSWDQGTEQYF. DNA of the CDR3: TGTGCCAGCAGTTGGGATCAGGGGACCGAGCAGTACTTC.

The table lists this clonotype with a few counts. This chain joins TRBV14 and TRBJ1-1; perhaps TRBD1 as D (5 bases). The ends were cut back, 0 bases at V and 4 bases at J, with 27 bases in the middle. The CDR3 is 20 residues long. CDR1 is SGHDN and CDR2 is FVKESK in the germline V gene. The CDR3 spells CASSQERDVAGRFRGTEAFF. DNA of the CDR3: TGTGCCAGCAGCCAAGAGCGGGATGTTGCAGGGCGGTTTAGGGGCACTGAAGCTTTCTTT.

This sequence joins TRBV28 and TRBJ1-6; no definite D call. CDR3 length equals 17 residues. The V gene's germline CDR1 is MDHEN and CDR2 SYDVKM. Trimming cost V 4 bases and J 6 bases, with 19 bases left between them. The CDR3: CASSSLTTLDLNSPLHF. DNA of the CDR3: TGTGCCAGCAGTTCCCTTACCACTCTGGATCTTAATTCACCCCTCCACTTT.

This chain links TRBV3-1 with TRBJ1-5; TRBD1 is a possible D gene (5 bases). In germline, CDR1 is LGHDT, CDR2 YNNKEL (reference sequence). V was trimmed by 3 bases and J by 7 bases, leaving 16 bases between them. CDR3 length: 15 residues. This CDR3 reads CASSQTWDLGQPQHF. In nucleotides, the CDR3 is TGTGCCAGCAGCCAGACATGGGACTTAGGACAGCCCCAGCATTTT.

This clonotype was seen a few times. The rearrangement joins TRBV6-5 to TRBJ1-4; D call uncertain. Deletions cut 2 bases from V and 0 bases from J, with 7 bases between. CDR1 and CDR2 from the germline V gene are MNHEY and SVGAGI. CDR3 length equals 15 residues. CDR3 residues: CASSYPDATNEKLFF. CDR3 coding DNA: TGTGCCAGCAGTTACCCAGACGCAACTAATGAAAAACTGTTTTTT.

This rearrangement joins TRBV2 to TRBJ2-5; weak D call: TRBD1 (6 bases). This CDR3 comprises 14 residues. Germline CDR1 is SNHLY and CDR2 is FYNNEI. CDR3 sequence reads: CAWRGGTFEETQYF. The CDR3 bases are TGTGCGTGGCGAGGGGGTACTTTCGAAGAGACCCAGTACTTC.

This clonotype turned up a few times. This chain links TRBV10-3 with TRBJ1-1; D gene uncertain. Between the trimmed V and J ends, which lost 4 bases and 1 base, there was a span of 7 bases. The CDR3 contains 13 residues. CDR1 and CDR2 from the germline V gene are ENHRY and SYGVKD. CDR3 sequence reads: CAISGEANTEAFF. CDR3 in DNA: TGTGCCATCAGTGGGGAGGCGAACACTGAAGCTTTCTTT.